This T cell receptor (beta chain) was identified during a study of blood T cells in healthy people across ages. It was with a sample-barcoded 5' primer and a J-beta primer mix that a second PCR of roughly 7 to 12 cycles was run. Every molecule of cDNA carried a tag from a template-switch adaptor with 12 random nucleotides. TCRdb re-analysed the 5' RACE reads in MiXCR, keeping a single row per CDR3 protein. The table records around 1,000,000 distinct CDR3 sequences, approximately 38% of them present only once. The CDR3 runs to 14 residues. CDR1 and CDR2 (germline): SGHTA, FQGNSA. V dropped 2 bases and J dropped 4; count of bases not matched to a gene: 5. Study outcomes and limitations: A roughly linear fall in TCR beta diversity per million T cells was seen with increasing age.

For this clonotype: Its antigen is not known.

The specimen was blood. V is TRBV7-2 and J is TRBJ2-7, with 7 bases that match TRBD1. The receptor was derived from a man between 18 and 35 years old in good health. The CDR3 DNA follows: TGTGCCAGCAGCTTACGGCGACAGGGATACGAGCAGTACTTC. Its protein product is CASSLRRQGYEQYF.